This TCR beta chain is from a study of blood T cell repertoires in COVID-19. In this sample, this clone is medium-sized. Profiled with immunoSEQ multiplex PCR; TCRdb holds only in-frame clones, not every one. The sample contains roughly 26,000 clones, 66% of which appear only once. The CDR3 extends over 14 amino acids. In germline, CDR1 is MNHNS, CDR2 SASEGT. The ends were cut back, 2 bases at V and 1 base at J, with 8 bases in the middle. This TCR derives from a man aged 55 to 70 with active or convalescent COVID-19. The chain combines TRBV6-1 with TRBJ1-1, with a weak D call TRBD1 (6 bases). Sequenced: peripheral blood. The CDR3 region is CASSEWTENTEAFF. CDR3 DNA: TGTGCCAGCAGTGAATGGACAGAGAACACTGAAGCTTTCTTT.